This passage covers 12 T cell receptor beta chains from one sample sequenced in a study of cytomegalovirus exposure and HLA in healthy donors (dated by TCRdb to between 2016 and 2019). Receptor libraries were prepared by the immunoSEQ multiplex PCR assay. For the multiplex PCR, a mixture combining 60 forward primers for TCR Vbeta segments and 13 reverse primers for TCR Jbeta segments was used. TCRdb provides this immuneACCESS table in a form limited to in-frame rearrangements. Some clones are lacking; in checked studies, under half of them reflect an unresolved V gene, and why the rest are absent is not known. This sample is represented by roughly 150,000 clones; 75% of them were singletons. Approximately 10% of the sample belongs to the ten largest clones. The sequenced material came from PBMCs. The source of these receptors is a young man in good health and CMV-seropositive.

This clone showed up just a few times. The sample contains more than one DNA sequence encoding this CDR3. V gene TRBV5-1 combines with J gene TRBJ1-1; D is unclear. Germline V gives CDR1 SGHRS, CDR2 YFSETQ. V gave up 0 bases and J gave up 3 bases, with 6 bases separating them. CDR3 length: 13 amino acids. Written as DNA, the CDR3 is TGCGCCAGCAGCTTGGGCGGGGACACTGAAGCTTTCTTT. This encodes CASSLGGDTEAFF.

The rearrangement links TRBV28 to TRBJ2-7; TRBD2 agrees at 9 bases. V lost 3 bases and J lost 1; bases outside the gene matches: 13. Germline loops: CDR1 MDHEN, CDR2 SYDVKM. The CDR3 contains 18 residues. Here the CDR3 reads CASSFRREGLLWSYEQYF. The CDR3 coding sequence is TGTGCCAGCAGTTTTCGGCGGGAGGGTCTTCTTTGGTCCTACGAGCAGTACTTC.

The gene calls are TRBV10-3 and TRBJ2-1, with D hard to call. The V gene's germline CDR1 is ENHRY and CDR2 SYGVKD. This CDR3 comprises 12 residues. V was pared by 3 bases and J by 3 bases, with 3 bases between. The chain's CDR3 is CAISEHYNEQFF. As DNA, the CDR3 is TGTGCCATCAGTGAACACTACAATGAGCAGTTCTTC.

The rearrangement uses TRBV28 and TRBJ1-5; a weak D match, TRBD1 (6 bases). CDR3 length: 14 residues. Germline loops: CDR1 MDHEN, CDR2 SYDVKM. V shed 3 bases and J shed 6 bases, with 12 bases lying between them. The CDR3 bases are TGTGCCAGCAGTTTGAGGGGGGGCGTTCAGCCCCAGCATTTT. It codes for CASSLRGGVQPQHF.

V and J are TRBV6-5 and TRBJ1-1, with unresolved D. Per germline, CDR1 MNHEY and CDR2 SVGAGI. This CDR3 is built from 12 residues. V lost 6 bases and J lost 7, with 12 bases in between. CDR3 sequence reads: CASRETPGEAFF. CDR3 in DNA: TGTGCCAGCAGAGAAACGCCGGGTGAAGCTTTCTTT.

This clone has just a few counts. As DNA, the CDR3 is TGTGCCAGCAGAGAGGGACACGTGAGACTGAACACTGAAGCTTTCTTT. Translation: CASREGHVRLNTEAFF. The J gene is TRBJ1-1, the V gene TRBV7-8, with TRBD1 as a possible D gene (6 bases). The CDR3 extends over 16 amino acids. Trimming removed 6 bases from V and 0 bases from J, with 17 bases in between. Germline CDR1 and CDR2: SGHVS and FQNEAQ.

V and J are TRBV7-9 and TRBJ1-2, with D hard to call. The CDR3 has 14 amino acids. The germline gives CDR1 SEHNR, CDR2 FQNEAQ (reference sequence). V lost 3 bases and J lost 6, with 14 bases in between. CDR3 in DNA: TGTGCCAGCAGCTTGGAGGCAGATCCCAATGGCTACACCTTC. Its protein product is CASSLEADPNGYTF.

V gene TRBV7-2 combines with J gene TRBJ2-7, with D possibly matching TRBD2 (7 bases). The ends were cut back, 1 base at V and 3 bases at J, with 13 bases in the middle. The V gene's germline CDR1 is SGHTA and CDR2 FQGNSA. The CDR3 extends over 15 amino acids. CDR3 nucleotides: TGTGCCAGCAGCTTAGACAGGGAGGGCCGCTACGAGCAGTACTTC. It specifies CASSLDREGRYEQYF.

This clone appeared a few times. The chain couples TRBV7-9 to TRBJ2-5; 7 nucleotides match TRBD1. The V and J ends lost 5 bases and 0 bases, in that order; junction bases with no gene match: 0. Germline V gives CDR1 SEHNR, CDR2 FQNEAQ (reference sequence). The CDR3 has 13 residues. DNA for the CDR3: TGTGCCAGCAGCGGGACAGACCAAGAGACCCAGTACTTC. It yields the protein CASSGTDQETQYF.

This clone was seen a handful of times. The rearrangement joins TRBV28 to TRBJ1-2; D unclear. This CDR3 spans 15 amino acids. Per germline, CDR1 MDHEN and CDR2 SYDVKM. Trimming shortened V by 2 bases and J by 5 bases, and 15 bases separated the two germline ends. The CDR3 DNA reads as TGTGCCAGCAGTTTACTTGGAGGCCCAACTTATGGCTACACCTTC. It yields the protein CASSLLGGPTYGYTF.

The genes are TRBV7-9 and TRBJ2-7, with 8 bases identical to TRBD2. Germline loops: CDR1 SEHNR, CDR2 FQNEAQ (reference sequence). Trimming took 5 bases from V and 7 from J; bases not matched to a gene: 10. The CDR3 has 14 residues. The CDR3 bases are TGTGCCAGCAGCCCGAAAGGACTAGCTGGGGAGCAGTACTTC. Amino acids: CASSPKGLAGEQYF.

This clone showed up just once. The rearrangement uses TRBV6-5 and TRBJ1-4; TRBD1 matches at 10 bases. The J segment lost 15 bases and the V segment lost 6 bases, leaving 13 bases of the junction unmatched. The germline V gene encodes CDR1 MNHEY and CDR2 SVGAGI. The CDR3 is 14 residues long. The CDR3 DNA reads TGTGCCAGCAGCCAAACCGGACAGGGGGTCGAGGTGTTTTTT. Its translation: CASSQTGQGVEVFF.